This TCR beta chain originates from a study of T cell changes during pregnancy in multiple sclerosis. Clones were read by immunoSEQ multiplex PCR, and TCRdb kept only the in-frame ones, dropping some. The data contain tens of thousands of clones, 94% of them singletons. This sample comprised peripheral blood, obtained in the second trimester of pregnancy. This TCR derives from a female donor in good health, enrolled as a control in a pregnancy study.

CDR3 sequence reads: CASSLGGTGVDNYGYTF. The CDR3 DNA sequence: TGTGCCAGCAGCTTAGGGGGGACAGGGGTCGATAACTATGGCTACACCTTC. The rearrangement uses TRBV13 and TRBJ1-2, with 10 bases matching TRBD1. Germline V CDR1 and CDR2: PRHDT, FYEKMQ (reference sequence). CDR3 size: 17 residues. J lost 1 base, V lost 0 bases, and 5 bases had no gene match.